This T cell receptor (beta chain) comes out of a study of cytomegalovirus exposure and HLA in healthy donors. The primer mix had 60 Vbeta and 13 Jbeta primers. Sequencing was performed with immunoSEQ multiplex PCR; in TCRdb, only in-frame clones are kept and a portion is missing. The table has approximately 220,000 clones, over 70% seen once. Deletions cut 0 bases from V and 10 bases from J, with 14 bases between. This CDR3 comprises 15 residues. CDR1 SGDLS and CDR2 YYNGEE come from the germline V gene. The J gene is TRBJ1-6, the V gene TRBV9; D uncertain. The sequence derives from a boy aged 2 to 10 in good health and CMV-seronegative. Sequenced material: PBMCs. CDR3 region: CASSVGTGRESPLHF. The CDR3 DNA sequence: TGTGCCAGCAGCGTAGGGACGGGGAGAGAATCACCCCTCCACTTT.